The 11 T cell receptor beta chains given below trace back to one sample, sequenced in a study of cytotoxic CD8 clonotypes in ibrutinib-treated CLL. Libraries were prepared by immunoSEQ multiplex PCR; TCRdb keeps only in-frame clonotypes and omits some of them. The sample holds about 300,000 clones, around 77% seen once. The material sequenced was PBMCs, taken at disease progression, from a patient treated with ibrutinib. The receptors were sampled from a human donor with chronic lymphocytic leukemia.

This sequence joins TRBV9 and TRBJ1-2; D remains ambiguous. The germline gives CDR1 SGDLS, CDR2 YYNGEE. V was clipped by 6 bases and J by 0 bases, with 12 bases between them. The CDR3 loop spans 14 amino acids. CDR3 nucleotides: TGTGCCAGCAAGACGGGCCGAGCTAACTATGGCTACACCTTC. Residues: CASKTGRANYGYTF.

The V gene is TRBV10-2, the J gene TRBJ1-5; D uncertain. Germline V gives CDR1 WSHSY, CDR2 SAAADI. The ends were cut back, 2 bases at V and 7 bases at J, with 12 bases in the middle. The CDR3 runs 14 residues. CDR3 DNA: TGCGCCAGCAGTGAGGTGGCCGTGCTACAGCCCCAGCATTTT. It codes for CASSEVAVLQPQHF.

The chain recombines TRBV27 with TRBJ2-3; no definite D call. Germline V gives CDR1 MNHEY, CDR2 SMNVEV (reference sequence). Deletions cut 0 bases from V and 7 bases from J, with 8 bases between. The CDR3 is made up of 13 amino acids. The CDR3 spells CASSLSRTHTQYF. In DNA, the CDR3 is TGTGCCAGCAGTTTATCACGGACCCATACGCAGTATTTT.

Here the CDR3 DNA reads TGTGCCAGTAGTATGATGGGCGGGGAGCTGTTTTTT. This sequence encodes CASSMMGGELFF. J is TRBJ2-2 and V is TRBV19; D gene unclear. The CDR3 contains 12 residues. With 3 bases removed from V and 7 bases from J, the gap between germline ends came to 6 bases. CDR1 LNHDA and CDR2 SQIVND come from the germline V gene (reference sequence).

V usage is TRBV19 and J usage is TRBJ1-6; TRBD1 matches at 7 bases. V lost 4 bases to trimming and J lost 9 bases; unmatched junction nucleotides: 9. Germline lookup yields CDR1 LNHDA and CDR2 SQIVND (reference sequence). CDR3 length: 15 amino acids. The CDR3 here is CASSTTTGLGSPLHF. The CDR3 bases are TGTGCCAGTAGTACAACGACAGGGCTGGGTTCACCCCTCCACTTT.

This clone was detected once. DNA of the CDR3: TGTGCCAGCAGCCGAGGTGGGGGTTCGGAGACCCAGTACTTC. It yields the protein CASSRGGGSETQYF. The V and J genes are TRBV9 and TRBJ2-5; D may match TRBD1 or TRBD2 (5 bases each). Germline V gene sequence: CDR1 SGDLS, CDR2 YYNGEE. V gave up 4 bases and J gave up 5 bases, with 15 bases separating them. The CDR3 is 14 residues long.

As DNA, the CDR3 is TGTGCCAGCAGCACAAGGAGGGAGACCCAGTACTTC. Translated, it gives CASSTRRETQYF. The chain recombines TRBV7-9 with TRBJ2-5; D might be TRBD2 (5 bases). V lost 5 bases to trimming and J lost 5 bases, with 9 bases between them. The CDR3 is 12 residues long. Germline CDR1 and CDR2: SEHNR and FQNEAQ (reference sequence). Together with reference TRBV7-9 and TRBJ2-5, the CDR3 gives the full variable domain: DTGVSQNPRHKITKRGQNVTFRCDPISEHNRLYWYRQTLGQGPEFLTYFQNEAQLEKSRLLSDRFSAERPKGSFSTLEIQRTEQGDSAMYLCASSTRRETQYFGPGTRLLVL.

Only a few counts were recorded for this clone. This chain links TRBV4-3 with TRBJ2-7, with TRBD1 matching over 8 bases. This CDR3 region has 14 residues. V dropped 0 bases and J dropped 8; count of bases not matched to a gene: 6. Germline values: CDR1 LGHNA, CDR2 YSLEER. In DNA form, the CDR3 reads TGCGCCAGCAGCCAAGATAGACAGGGGCGAAAGCAGTACTTC. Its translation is CASSQDRQGRKQYF.

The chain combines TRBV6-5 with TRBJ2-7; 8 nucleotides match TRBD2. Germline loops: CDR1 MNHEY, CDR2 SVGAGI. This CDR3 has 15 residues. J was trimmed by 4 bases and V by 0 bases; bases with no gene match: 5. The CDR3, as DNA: TGTGCCAGCAGTTACTCGGCTAGCGGGTATTACGAGCAGTACTTC. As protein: CASSYSASGYYEQYF.

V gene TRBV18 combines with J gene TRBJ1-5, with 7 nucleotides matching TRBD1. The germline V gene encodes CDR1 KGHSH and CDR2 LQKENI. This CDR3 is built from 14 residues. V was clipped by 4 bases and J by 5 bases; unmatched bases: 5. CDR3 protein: CASSLTGLHQPQHF. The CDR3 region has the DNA TGTGCCAGCTCACTGACAGGGCTTCATCAGCCCCAGCATTTT.

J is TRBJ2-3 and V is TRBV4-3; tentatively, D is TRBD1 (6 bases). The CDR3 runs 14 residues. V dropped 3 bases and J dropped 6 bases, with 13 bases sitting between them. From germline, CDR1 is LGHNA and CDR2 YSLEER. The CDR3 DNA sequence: TGCGCCAGCAGCCAGGGGGCTAGGGGGGATACGCAGTATTTT. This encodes CASSQGARGDTQYF.